The clone carrying this T cell receptor beta chain was detected once. V lost 11 bases and J lost 4; bases outside the gene matches: 13. CDR3 length: 15 amino acids. Germline-derived CDR1 and CDR2 are MNHEY and SVGAGI. This sample was taken from a study of blood T cell repertoires in COVID-19. Turning to the study itself: From the United States, Italy and Spain came samples of acute and convalescent COVID-19. Sources were T cells, B-cell-depleted T cells, or PBMCs; the material itself was cDNA or gDNA.

Per the authors' pipeline: Estimation of nucleated cell counts relied on the amplification of reference gene primers. Sequenced by immunoSEQ multiplex PCR; TCRdb stores in-frame clones only, minus some. The V and J calls and clone size are taken from that table; D and trimming were inferred from the DNA. The sample holds approximately 390,000 clones, approximately 89% seen once. Followed longitudinally, the Seattle patients had been enrolled during active infection. Sequencing was performed on peripheral blood. The clonotype was recovered from a woman aged 55-69 years with COVID-19, enrolled during active disease. V is TRBV6-5 and J is TRBJ2-1; TRBD1 matches 8 bases. CDR3 sequence reads: CASHHRDRRYNEQFF. CDR3 sequence (DNA): TGTGCCTCTCACCACAGGGACAGGAGATACAATGAGCAGTTCTTC.